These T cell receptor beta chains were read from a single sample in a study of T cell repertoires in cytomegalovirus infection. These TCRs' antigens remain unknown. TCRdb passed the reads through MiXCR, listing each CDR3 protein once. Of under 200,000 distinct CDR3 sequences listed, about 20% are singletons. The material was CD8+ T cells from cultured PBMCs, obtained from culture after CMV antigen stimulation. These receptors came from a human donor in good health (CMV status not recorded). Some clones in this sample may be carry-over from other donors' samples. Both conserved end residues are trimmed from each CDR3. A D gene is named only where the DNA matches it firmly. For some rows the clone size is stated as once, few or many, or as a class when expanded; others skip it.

ASSFPFRGRSTEAF,-,TRBV12-3/TRBV12-4,many,TRBJ1-1
ATSREGSNEQF,-,TRBV15,few,TRBJ2-1
ASSLWQGPTNEKLF,-,TRBV7-2,-,TRBJ1-4
ASRSARVNQPQH,-,TRBV12-3/TRBV12-4,few,TRBJ1-5
SALRRQGGQY,TRBD1,TRBV20-1,many,TRBJ2-7
ASSYPGQRQTQY,-,TRBV6-2/TRBV6-3,many,TRBJ2-5
ASSSPPGQGIQETQY,TRBD1,TRBV7-9,few,TRBJ2-5
ASSFLRTDTQY,-,TRBV11-3,-,TRBJ2-3
ASSLASQVDGYT,-,TRBV7-8,-,TRBJ1-2
ASRVGSTEQY,-,TRBV27,-,TRBJ2-7
ASSNRGTEAF,-,TRBV12-3/TRBV12-4,few,TRBJ1-1
ASLGGGHTEAF,-,TRBV12-3/TRBV12-4,few,TRBJ1-1
ASSEWDIVPSSGNTIY,-,TRBV25-1,once,TRBJ1-3
ASSVGLGRTEAF,-,TRBV13,few,TRBJ1-1
ASSSTVKGEAF,-,TRBV6-5,-,TRBJ1-1
ASSDSDRGYEQY,TRBD1,TRBV2,few,TRBJ2-7
ASSSGQGGYTNEKLF,TRBD1,TRBV7-8,-,TRBJ1-4
ASSLPRDRLRNPSGNTIY,TRBD1,TRBV7-8,-,TRBJ1-3
ASSLVGGPNTEAF,-,TRBV7-8,few,TRBJ1-1
AISEGTEYGYT,-,TRBV10-3,-,TRBJ1-2
ASSPNTGQGSYEQY,TRBD1,TRBV7-9,-,TRBJ2-7
ASSPEGQGNEKLF,TRBD1,TRBV7-2,-,TRBJ1-4
ASSYYRGINEKLF,-,TRBV6-5,few,TRBJ1-4
ASSSETGAIYEQY,-,TRBV7-6,-,TRBJ2-7
ASSLNPGATNEKLF,-,TRBV12-3/TRBV12-4,-,TRBJ1-4
ASSDPTGSQETQY,TRBD1,TRBV6-8,-,TRBJ2-5
ASSPSGRTDYEQY,-,TRBV4-1,few,TRBJ2-7
AISGLAGGIRTDTQY,TRBD2,TRBV10-3,-,TRBJ2-3
ASRPQTGESNEQF,TRBD1,TRBV6-2/TRBV6-3,-,TRBJ2-1
ASSPGTGRPPGYT,TRBD1,TRBV27,few,TRBJ1-2
SVGQGDSNQPQH,TRBD1,TRBV29-1,-,TRBJ1-5
ASIAGGRADTQY,TRBD2,TRBV7-9,few,TRBJ2-3
ASSQNSGTGLDGQY,TRBD1,TRBV7-9,-,TRBJ2-7
ASSLAQGLNTEAF,-,TRBV7-9,-,TRBJ1-1
ASSLPGGDQPQH,TRBD1,TRBV6-2/TRBV6-3,-,TRBJ1-5
ASRGVGVRKNTEAF,-,TRBV4-3,-,TRBJ1-1
AIRTANSGNTIY,-,TRBV10-3,-,TRBJ1-3
ASSQEIKGSGYT,-,TRBV4-1,-,TRBJ1-2
ASSLARGGLRLNSPLH,TRBD1,TRBV7-2,-,TRBJ1-6
ASSVEGDGVGELF,-,TRBV9,-,TRBJ2-2
ASSFRQDTVLSGNTIY,-,TRBV11-2,-,TRBJ1-3
ASSPLFDSLKREQY,-,TRBV6-6,few,TRBJ2-7
ASSYPGTGLGQPQH,TRBD1,TRBV6-2/TRBV6-3,many,TRBJ1-5
ASSPGGKGLF,TRBD1,TRBV27,-,TRBJ1-4
AIASTGASYEQY,TRBD1,TRBV6-5,few,TRBJ2-7
ASSQDTAGSNTEAF,-,TRBV4-1,-,TRBJ1-1
ASTQPRGPNTEAF,-,TRBV7-9,-,TRBJ1-1
SARGRLAGISSYNEQF,TRBD2,TRBV20-1,few,TRBJ2-1
ASSFRFHLGYEQY,-,TRBV6-2/TRBV6-3,-,TRBJ2-7
ASSQVLNVGPDTEAF,-,TRBV4-1,many,TRBJ1-1
ASSHYTGYNEQF,-,TRBV6-2/TRBV6-3,-,TRBJ2-1
ASSQLDGAGGSPGHNEQF,TRBD2,TRBV4-2,-,TRBJ2-1
ASSSDRTYEQY,-,TRBV7-2,many,TRBJ2-7
ASSPPGMLEQF,-,TRBV7-6,-,TRBJ2-1
ASIIPGPQWSTGELF,-,TRBV12-3/TRBV12-4,-,TRBJ2-2
ASSSGEQETQY,-,TRBV6-2/TRBV6-3,-,TRBJ2-5
ASSLALGQNTGELF,-,TRBV12-3/TRBV12-4,few,TRBJ2-2
ASSSTSGEVYEQY,TRBD2,TRBV27,few,TRBJ2-7
ASSSPKGAISPLH,TRBD1,TRBV7-9,few,TRBJ1-6
ASSVDKWNYGYT,-,TRBV6-2/TRBV6-3,-,TRBJ1-2